This T cell receptor beta chain was observed in a study of blood T cell repertoires in COVID-19. The overall study: Sources were T cells, B-cell-depleted T cells, or PBMCs; the material itself was cDNA or gDNA.

Clones were sequenced by immunoSEQ multiplex PCR, and TCRdb holds only the in-frame ones, with some missing. The sample has approximately 170,000 clones, roughly 80% seen once. In germline, CDR1 is SGHRS, CDR2 YFSETQ. The V and J ends lost 8 bases and 1 base respectively, with 17 bases between them. The CDR3 is 15 residues long. The chain couples TRBV5-1 to TRBJ2-3; tentative D call: TRBD1 (5 bases). The sequenced sample was peripheral blood. This clonotype originated in a woman in her 70s with COVID-19, enrolled during active disease. This CDR3 reads CASNPWGRGTDTQYF. The CDR3 DNA is TGCGCCAGTAATCCTTGGGGCCGGGGCACAGATACGCAGTATTTT.